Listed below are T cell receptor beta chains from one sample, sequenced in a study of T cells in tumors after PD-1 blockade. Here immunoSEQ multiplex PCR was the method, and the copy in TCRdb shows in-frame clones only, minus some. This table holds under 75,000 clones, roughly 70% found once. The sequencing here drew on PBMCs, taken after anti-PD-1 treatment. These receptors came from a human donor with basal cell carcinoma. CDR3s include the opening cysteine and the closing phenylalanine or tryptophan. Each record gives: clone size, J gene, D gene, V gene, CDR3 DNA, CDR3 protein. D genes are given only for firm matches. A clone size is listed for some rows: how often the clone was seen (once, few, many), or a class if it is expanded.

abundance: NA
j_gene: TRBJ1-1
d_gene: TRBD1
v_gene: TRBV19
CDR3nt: TGTGCCAGTAGTACCTGGACAGGGAAGGTAACAAGTGAAGCTTTCTTT
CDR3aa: CASSTWTGKVTSEAFF

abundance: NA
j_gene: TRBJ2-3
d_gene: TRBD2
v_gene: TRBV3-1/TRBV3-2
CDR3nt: TGTGCCAGCAGCCAAGGGTCTGGGACTAGCAGGACAGATACGCAGTATTTT
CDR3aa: CASSQGSGTSRTDTQYF

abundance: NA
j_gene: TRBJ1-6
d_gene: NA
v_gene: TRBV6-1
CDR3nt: TGTGCCAGCAGTGAAGTGGCAGATTATAATTCACCCCTCCACTTT
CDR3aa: CASSEVADYNSPLHF

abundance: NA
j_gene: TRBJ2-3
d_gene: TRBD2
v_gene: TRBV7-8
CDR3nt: TGTGCCAGCAGCTTTCAACTAGCGGGGGGTGGTGATACGCAGTATTTT
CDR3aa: CASSFQLAGGGDTQYF

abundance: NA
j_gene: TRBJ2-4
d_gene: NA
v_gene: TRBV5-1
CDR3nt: TGCGCCAGCACTAACGGGGGACTCAACATTCAGTACTTC
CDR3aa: CASTNGGLNIQYF

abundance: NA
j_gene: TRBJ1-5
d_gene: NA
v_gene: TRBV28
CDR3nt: TGTGCCAGCAGTTTAGAGCCGTATAGCAATCAGCCCCAGCATTTT
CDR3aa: CASSLEPYSNQPQHF

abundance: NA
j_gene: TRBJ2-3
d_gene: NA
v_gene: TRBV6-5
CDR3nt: TGTGCCAGCAGAAAGACTAGTATGGGCACAGATACGCAGTATTTT
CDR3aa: CASRKTSMGTDTQYF

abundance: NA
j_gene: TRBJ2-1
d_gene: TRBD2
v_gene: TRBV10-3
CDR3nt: TGTGCCGCGAAACCGAGCGGGGGGCCCTACAATGAGCAGTTCTTC
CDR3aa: CAAKPSGGPYNEQFF

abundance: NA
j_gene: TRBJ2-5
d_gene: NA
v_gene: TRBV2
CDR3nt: TGTGCCAGCAGTGAAGCGATGGGGAGCCTTCAAGAGACCCAGTACTTC
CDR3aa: CASSEAMGSLQETQYF

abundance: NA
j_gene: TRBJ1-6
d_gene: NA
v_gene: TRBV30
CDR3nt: TGTGCCTGGACTACAGGGCATGGTAATTCACCCCTCCACTTT
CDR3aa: CAWTTGHGNSPLHF

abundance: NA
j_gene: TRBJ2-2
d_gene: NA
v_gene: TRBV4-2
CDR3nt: TGTGCCAGCAGCCAAGATCGGAACACTAACACCGGGGAGCTGTTTTTT
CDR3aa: CASSQDRNTNTGELFF

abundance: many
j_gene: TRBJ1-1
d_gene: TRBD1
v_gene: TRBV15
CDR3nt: TGTGCCACCAGCAGAGACACAGGGGCGATCGCTGAAGCTTTCTTT
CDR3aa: CATSRDTGAIAEAFF

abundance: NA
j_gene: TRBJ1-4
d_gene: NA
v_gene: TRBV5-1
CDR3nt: TGCGCCAGCAGCTTGGCCAAAGGGGAAGCTAATGAAAAACTGTTTTTT
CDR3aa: CASSLAKGEANEKLFF

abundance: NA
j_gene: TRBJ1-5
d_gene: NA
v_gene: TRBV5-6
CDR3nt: TGTGCCAGCAGCTTGGGCAGGATTCACCAGCCCCAGCATTTT
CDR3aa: CASSLGRIHQPQHF

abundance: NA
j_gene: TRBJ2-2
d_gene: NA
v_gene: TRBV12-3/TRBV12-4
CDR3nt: TGTGCCACCGCCAACACCGGGGAGCTGTTTTTT
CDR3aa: CATANTGELFF

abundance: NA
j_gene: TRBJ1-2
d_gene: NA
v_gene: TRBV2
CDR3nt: TGTGCCAGCAGTGAATATCGGGGGTTTCAAGATTCTGGCTACACCTTC
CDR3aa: CASSEYRGFQDSGYTF

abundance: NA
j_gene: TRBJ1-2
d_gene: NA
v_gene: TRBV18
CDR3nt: TGTGCCAGCTCTGCGGACAAAGCTAACTATGGCTACACCTTC
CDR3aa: CASSADKANYGYTF

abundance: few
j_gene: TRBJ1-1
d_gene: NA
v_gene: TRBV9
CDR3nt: TGTGCCAGCAGCGTTGGCTTGATGAACACTGAAGCTTTCTTT
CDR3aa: CASSVGLMNTEAFF

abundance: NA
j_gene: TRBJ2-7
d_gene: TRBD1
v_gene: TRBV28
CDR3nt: TGTGCCAGCAGTTTATATTTTGGGCGGGGACAGGGGGCCTCCTACGAGCAGTACTTC
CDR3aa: CASSLYFGRGQGASYEQYF

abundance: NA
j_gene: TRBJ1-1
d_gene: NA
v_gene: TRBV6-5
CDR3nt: TGTGCCAGCAGTCTTACAGGGAGGGGTTCAGGTGAAGCTTTCTTT
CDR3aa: CASSLTGRGSGEAFF

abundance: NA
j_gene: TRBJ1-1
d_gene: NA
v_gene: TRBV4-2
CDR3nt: TGTGCCAGCAGCCAAGATTTATTAAGCAGGAACACTGAAGCTTTCTTT
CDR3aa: CASSQDLLSRNTEAFF

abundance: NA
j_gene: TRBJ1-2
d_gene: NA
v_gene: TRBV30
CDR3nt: TGTGCCTGGTTCGCGCTCTATGGCTACACCTTC
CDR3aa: CAWFALYGYTF

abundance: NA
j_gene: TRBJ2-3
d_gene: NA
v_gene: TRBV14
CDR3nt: TGTGCCAGCAGCCAAGATATCTTCTTTGGTAGCACAGATACGCAGTATTTT
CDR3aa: CASSQDIFFGSTDTQYF

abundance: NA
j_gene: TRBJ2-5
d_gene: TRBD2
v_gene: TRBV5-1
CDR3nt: TGCGCCAGCAGCTCGAACCCAGCGGGGGGCCAAGAGACCCAGTACTTC
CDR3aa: CASSSNPAGGQETQYF

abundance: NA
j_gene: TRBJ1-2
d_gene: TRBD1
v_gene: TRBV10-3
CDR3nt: TGTGCCATCAGTGAGACAGGGGATGGCTACACCTTC
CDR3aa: CAISETGDGYTF

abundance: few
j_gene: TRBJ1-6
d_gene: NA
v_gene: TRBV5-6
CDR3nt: TGTGCCAGCACCTGGGGGCAGGCCTATAATTCACCCCTCCACTTT
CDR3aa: CASTWGQAYNSPLHF

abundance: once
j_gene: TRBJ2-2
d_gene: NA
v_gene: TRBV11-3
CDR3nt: TGTGCCAGCACCTCCCTGGGGGGGAACACCGGGGAGCTGTTTTTT
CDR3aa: CASTSLGGNTGELFF

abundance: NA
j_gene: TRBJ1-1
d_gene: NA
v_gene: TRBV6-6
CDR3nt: TGTGCCAGCAGCCCCGAGGGCTGGAGAGCTTTCTTT
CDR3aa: CASSPEGWRAFF

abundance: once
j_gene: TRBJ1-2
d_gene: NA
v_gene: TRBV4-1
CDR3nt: TGCGCCAGCAGCCCTCCCGGGGTCTATGGCTACACCTTC
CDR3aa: CASSPPGVYGYTF

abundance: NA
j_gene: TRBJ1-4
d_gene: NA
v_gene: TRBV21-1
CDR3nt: TGTGCCATCTCACTCAGAACTAATGAAAAACTGTTTTTT
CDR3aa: CAISLRTNEKLFF

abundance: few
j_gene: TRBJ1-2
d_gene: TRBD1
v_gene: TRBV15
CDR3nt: TGTGCCACCAGCACTGGCGAGGGGGCCCTTAACTATGGCTACACCTTC
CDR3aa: CATSTGEGALNYGYTF

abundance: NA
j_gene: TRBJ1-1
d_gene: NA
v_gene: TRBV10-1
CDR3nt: TGCGCCAGCAGTGATTTGGGGGGCAAGACTTCTGAAGCTTTCTTT
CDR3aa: CASSDLGGKTSEAFF

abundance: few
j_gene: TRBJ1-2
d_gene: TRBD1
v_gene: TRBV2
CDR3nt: TGTGCCAGCAGTGACAGGGGGCGCAGTGGCTACACCTTC
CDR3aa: CASSDRGRSGYTF

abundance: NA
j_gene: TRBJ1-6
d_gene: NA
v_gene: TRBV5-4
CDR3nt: TGTGCCAGCAGCTTTTTGGGGGGTTCGATTCGTCCACCCCTCCACTTT
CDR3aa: CASSFLGGSIRPPLHF

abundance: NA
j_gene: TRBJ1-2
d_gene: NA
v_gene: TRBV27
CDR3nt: TGTGCCAGCAGTCCTACCCGCAGGGTAACAAATGGCTACACCTTC
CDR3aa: CASSPTRRVTNGYTF

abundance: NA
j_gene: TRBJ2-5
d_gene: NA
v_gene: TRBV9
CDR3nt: TGTGCCAGCAGCGAACAGGGAAATCGATGGGAGACCCAGTACTTC
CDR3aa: CASSEQGNRWETQYF

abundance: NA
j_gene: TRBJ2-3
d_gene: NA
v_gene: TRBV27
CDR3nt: TGTGCCAGCAGTTCGGGAAGCACAGATACGCAGTATTTT
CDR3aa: CASSSGSTDTQYF

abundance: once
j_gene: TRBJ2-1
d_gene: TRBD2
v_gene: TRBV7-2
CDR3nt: TGTGCCAGCAGCTTAATGCGGGGGGGGGTCGAGCAGTTCTTC
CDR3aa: CASSLMRGGVEQFF

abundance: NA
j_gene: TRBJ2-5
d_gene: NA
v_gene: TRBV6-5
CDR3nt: TGTGCCAGCAATTCTTTGCGGCAAGAGACCCAGTACTTC
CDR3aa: CASNSLRQETQYF

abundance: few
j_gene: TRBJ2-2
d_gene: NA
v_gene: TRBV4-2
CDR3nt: TGTGCCAGCAGCCAAGGTTACCTGGGTTTTACCGGGGAGCTGTTTTTT
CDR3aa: CASSQGYLGFTGELFF

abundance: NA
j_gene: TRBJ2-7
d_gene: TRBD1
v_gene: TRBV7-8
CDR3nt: TGTGCCAGCGGGATTTCCGGGACAGGGTTGTACGAGCAGTACTTC
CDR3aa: CASGISGTGLYEQYF

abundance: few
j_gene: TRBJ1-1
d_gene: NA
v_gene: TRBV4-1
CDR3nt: TGCGCCAGCAGCCAAGATTTTGGGAAGGTCACTGAAGCTTTCTTT
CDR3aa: CASSQDFGKVTEAFF

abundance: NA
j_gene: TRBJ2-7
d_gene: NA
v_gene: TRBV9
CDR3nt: TGTGCCAGCTCCCGAGGCGGGATTGCCTACGAGCAGTACTTC
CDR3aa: CASSRGGIAYEQYF

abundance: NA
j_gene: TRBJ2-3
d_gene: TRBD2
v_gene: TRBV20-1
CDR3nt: TGCAGTGCTAGTACTAGCGGGGGGTACACAGATACGCAGTATTTT
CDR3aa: CSASTSGGYTDTQYF

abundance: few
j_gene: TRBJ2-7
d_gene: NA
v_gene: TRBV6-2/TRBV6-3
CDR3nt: TGTGCCAGCAGTTATACCTACGAGCAGTACTTC
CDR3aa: CASSYTYEQYF